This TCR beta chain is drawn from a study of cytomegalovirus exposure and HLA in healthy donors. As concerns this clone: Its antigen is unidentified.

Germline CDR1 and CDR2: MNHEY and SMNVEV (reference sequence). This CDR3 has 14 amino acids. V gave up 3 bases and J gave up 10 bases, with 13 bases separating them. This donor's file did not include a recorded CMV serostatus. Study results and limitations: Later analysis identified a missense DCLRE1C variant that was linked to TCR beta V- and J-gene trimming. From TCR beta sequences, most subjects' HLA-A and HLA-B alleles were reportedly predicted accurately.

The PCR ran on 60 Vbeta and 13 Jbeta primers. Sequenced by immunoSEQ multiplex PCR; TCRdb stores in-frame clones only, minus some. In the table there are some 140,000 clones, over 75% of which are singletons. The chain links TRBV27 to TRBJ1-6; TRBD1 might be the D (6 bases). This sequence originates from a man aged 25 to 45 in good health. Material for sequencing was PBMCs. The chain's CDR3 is CASSLTGTDSPLHF. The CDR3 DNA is TGTGCCAGCAGTTTGACAGGAACGGACTCACCCCTCCACTTT.